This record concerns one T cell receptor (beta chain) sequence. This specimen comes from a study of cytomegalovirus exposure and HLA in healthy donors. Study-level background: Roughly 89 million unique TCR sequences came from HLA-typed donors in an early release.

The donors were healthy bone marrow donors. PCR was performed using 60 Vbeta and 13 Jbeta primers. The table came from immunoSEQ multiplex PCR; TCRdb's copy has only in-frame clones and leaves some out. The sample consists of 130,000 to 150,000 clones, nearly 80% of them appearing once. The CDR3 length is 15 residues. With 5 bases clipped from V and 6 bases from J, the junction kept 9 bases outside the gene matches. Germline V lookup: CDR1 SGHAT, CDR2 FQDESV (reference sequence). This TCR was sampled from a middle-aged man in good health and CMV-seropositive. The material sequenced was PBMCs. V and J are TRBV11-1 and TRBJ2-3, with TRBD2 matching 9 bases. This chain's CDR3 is CASSLSGSGADTQYF. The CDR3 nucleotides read TGTGCCAGCAGCCTTAGCGGGAGTGGGGCCGATACGCAGTATTTT.